Below, 14 T cell receptor beta chains from the same sample are listed, as sequenced in a study of T cell responses to AZD1222 COVID-19 vaccine. The method was immunoSEQ multiplex PCR; TCRdb's version includes in-frame clones alone and lacks a portion of them. Of tens of thousands of clones in the sample, around 87% were seen once. Source: peripheral blood, taken on day 0 of AZD1222 vaccination. These receptors originate from an adult in good health.

The chain is built from TRBV3-1 (or the pseudogene TRBV3-2) and TRBJ2-7, with 8 bases fitting TRBD2. This CDR3 comprises 14 residues. Trimming cost V 4 bases and J 2 bases; bases outside gene matches: 4. Germline CDR1 reads LGHDT; CDR2 reads YNNKEL (reference sequence). In nucleotides, the CDR3 is TGTGCCAGCAGCCGAGCGGGGGTCCCCTACGAGCAGTACTTC. Translation: CASSRAGVPYEQYF.

This rearrangement joins TRBV28 to TRBJ2-3; TRBD2 aligns across 15 bases. The germline V gene encodes CDR1 MDHEN and CDR2 SYDVKM. After removal of 4 bases from V and 4 bases from J, the junction contained 15 bases not matched to a gene. This CDR3 contains 20 residues. As DNA, the CDR3 is TGTGCCAGCAGTTCCCCGACCGGACTAGCGGGGGGGCCTTTTCCAGATACGCAGTATTTT. Residues: CASSSPTGLAGGPFPDTQYF.

This clone was detected only a few times. The genes are TRBV2 and TRBJ1-1; D unresolved. Trimming shortened V by 6 bases and J by 1 base, and 15 bases separated the two germline ends. The CDR3 totals 15 residues. From germline, CDR1 is SNHLY and CDR2 FYNNEI. This chain's CDR3 is CASSPSQVPNTEAFF. Here the CDR3 DNA reads TGTGCCAGCAGCCCATCCCAGGTTCCGAACACTGAAGCTTTCTTT.

This chain uses TRBV30 with TRBJ2-1; D gene uncertain. The V gene lost 3 bases and the J gene lost 2 bases, with 17 bases spanning the gap. The CDR3 has 16 amino acids. Germline lookup yields CDR1 GTSNPN and CDR2 SVGIG (reference sequence). This CDR3 reads CAWRPLSAAPYNEQFF. The CDR3 bases are TGTGCCTGGAGACCCCTCTCGGCGGCTCCCTACAATGAGCAGTTCTTC.

The V gene is TRBV28, the J gene TRBJ2-7; 8 nucleotides line up with TRBD1. The CDR3 spans 14 residues. Germline V lookup: CDR1 MDHEN, CDR2 SYDVKM. V trimming: 4 bases; J trimming: 2 bases; junction bases outside the gene matches: 4. Here the CDR3 DNA reads TGTGCCAGCAGTTCGGACAGGGTCCCCTACGAGCAGTACTTC. Translating gives CASSSDRVPYEQYF.

The chain is built from TRBV5-1 and TRBJ2-3; D gene ambiguous. The CDR3 has 13 amino acids. The V end was cut by 7 bases, the J end by 4 bases, with 13 bases between. Looked up from germline, CDR1 is SGHRS and CDR2 is YFSETQ. Here the CDR3 DNA reads TGCGCCAGCGCCAGCATTACTGCAGATACGCAGTATTTT. It translates to CASASITADTQYF.

This clone was detected only once. The rearrangement joins TRBV18 to TRBJ2-2; D call uncertain. The CDR3 spans 12 residues. The V gene lost 6 bases and the J gene lost 0 bases, with 2 bases spanning the gap. Looked up from germline, CDR1 is KGHSH and CDR2 is LQKENI. The CDR3 reads CASSTNTGELFF. CDR3 coding DNA: TGTGCCAGCTCGACGAACACCGGGGAGCTGTTTTTT.

The chain links TRBV29-1 to TRBJ1-4, with D possibly TRBD1 on 5 matching bases. Trimming left V 3 bases short and J 5 bases short, with 10 bases between. CDR1 is SQVTM and CDR2 is ANQGSEA in the germline V gene. The CDR3 is made up of 13 amino acids. The CDR3 DNA sequence: TGCAGCGTTGAGCGGAGGGACAATGAAAAACTGTTTTTT. Translation: CSVERRDNEKLFF.

This clone is a singleton in its sample. In nucleotides, the CDR3 is TGTGCCAGCAGCTACGGGATCACCCCCGGGGAGCTGTTTTTT. This codes for CASSYGITPGELFF. The V and J genes are TRBV7-9 and TRBJ2-2; D is perhaps TRBD2 (5 bases). V shed 4 bases and J shed 6 bases, with 12 bases lying between them. CDR1 is SEHNR and CDR2 is FQNEAQ in the germline V gene (reference sequence). The CDR3 contains 14 residues.

J is TRBJ1-5 and V is TRBV2; D gene unclear. The CDR3 has 13 residues. From germline, CDR1 is SNHLY and CDR2 FYNNEI. With 6 bases removed from V and 7 bases from J, the gap between germline ends came to 13 bases. In nucleotides, the CDR3 is TGTGCCAGCAGGGTACGTGGCGAACAGCCCCAGCATTTT. Its protein is CASRVRGEQPQHF.

V and J are TRBV27 and TRBJ1-5; D gene ambiguous. Germline lookup yields CDR1 MNHEY and CDR2 SMNVEV (reference sequence). The CDR3 runs to 14 residues. V lost 6 bases, J lost 2 bases, and 11 bases lay in between. The CDR3 nucleotides read TGTGCCAGCAGCAAGGGATCGGGCAATCAGCCCCAGCATTTT. Translated: CASSKGSGNQPQHF.

V and J are TRBV3-1 (or the pseudogene TRBV3-2) and TRBJ1-2, with 7 bases that match TRBD1. Trimming cost V 4 bases and J 4 bases; bases outside gene matches: 9. Germline loops: CDR1 LGHDT, CDR2 YNNKEL (reference sequence). The CDR3 consists of 15 residues. CDR3 amino acids: CASSRTGTASYGYTF. CDR3 sequence (DNA): TGTGCCAGCAGCCGGACGGGGACAGCCTCCTATGGCTACACCTTC.

J is TRBJ1-6 and V is TRBV21-1. TRBV21-1 is flagged as a pseudogene. CDR3 length: 17 amino acids. DNA for the CDR3: TGTGCCAGCAGCGCGTTAGTTCCGGGACGGCCTAATTCACCCCTCCACTTT. Translating it yields CASSALVPGRPNSPLHF.

This clone was detected only once. The chain uses TRBV5-1 and TRBJ1-1; no definite D call. There are 14 residues in the CDR3. Germline V lookup: CDR1 SGHRS, CDR2 YFSETQ. V lost 0 bases to trimming and J lost 8 bases, with 14 bases between them. This CDR3 is CASSLAPGVIEAFF. CDR3 DNA: TGCGCCAGCAGCTTGGCTCCTGGGGTGATAGAAGCTTTCTTT.